The 30 T cell receptor beta chains given below trace back to one sample, sequenced in a study of spatial heterogeneity in lung cancer. Time point given: sample taken at primary tumor resection. TCRdb reanalysed the 5' RACE reads using MiXCR and keeps one entry per CDR3 protein. The table records some 80,000 distinct CDR3 sequences, approximately 8.1% of them present only once. The sequencing here drew on PBMCs, taken at surgery. These receptors all come from a male donor with early-stage non-small cell lung cancer.

This clonotype was counted a few times. The V gene is TRBV12-3 or TRBV12-4, the J gene TRBJ1-1, with D possibly being TRBD1 (5 bases). This CDR3 has 13 amino acids. V lost 6 bases and J 0 bases, leaving 8 bases between the germline ends. The CDR3 region has the DNA TGTGCCAGCAGCCGACAGCTGAACACTGAAGCTTTCTTT. The encoded protein is CASSRQLNTEAFF.

Ten or more counts support this clonotype. The chain couples TRBV7-3 to TRBJ2-2, with 7 bases that match TRBD2. The CDR3 loop spans 16 amino acids. Trimming took 1 base from V and 3 from J; bases not matched to a gene: 5. Germline-derived CDR1 and CDR2 are SGHTA and FQGTGA. CDR3 region: CASSLIPGRDTGELFF. The CDR3 DNA reads TGTGCCAGCAGCTTAATTCCAGGGAGGGACACCGGGGAGCTGTTTTTT.

In this sample, this clonotype turned up many times. This chain uses TRBV11-2 with TRBJ2-1, with 10 bases aligning to TRBD2. The CDR3 spans 13 residues. Germline V gene sequence: CDR1 SGHAT, CDR2 FQNNGV. V lost 1 base to trimming and J lost 10 bases; unmatched junction nucleotides: 1. The chain's CDR3 is CASSLGLAGEQFF. For the CDR3, the DNA is TGTGCCAGCAGCTTAGGACTAGCGGGCGAGCAGTTCTTC.

This clonotype was seen at least ten times. V gene TRBV24-1 combines with J gene TRBJ2-2; D not certain. The CDR3 is 17 amino acids. Deletions cut 2 bases from V and 0 bases from J, with 12 bases between. The V gene's germline CDR1 is KGHDR and CDR2 SFDVKD. The CDR3 DNA follows: TGTGCCACCAGTGATTCCCGCCGCGCCACGAACACCGGGGAGCTGTTTTTT. It codes for CATSDSRRATNTGELFF.

V usage is TRBV4-1 and J usage is TRBJ1-1; a possible D gene is TRBD1 (5 bases). This CDR3 has 17 residues. Germline CDR1 is MGHRA and CDR2 is YSYEKL. Trimming took 4 bases from V and 4 from J, leaving 22 bases between them. CDR3 region: CASSRKIEASGGTEAFF. CDR3 sequence (DNA): TGCGCCAGCAGCCGAAAAATCGAAGCCTCTGGGGGCACTGAAGCTTTCTTT.

The chain carries TRBV5-1 and TRBJ2-3; TRBD1 might be the D (6 bases). Germline V gene lookup returns CDR1 SGHRS and CDR2 YFSETQ. The CDR3 has 12 amino acids. The germline V and J ends were trimmed by 2 bases and 7 bases, with 8 bases remaining between them. The CDR3 loop is CASSFDRNTQYF. DNA for the CDR3: TGCGCCAGCAGCTTCGACAGGAATACGCAGTATTTT.

This clonotype was counted only a few times. The V call is TRBV7-2, the J call TRBJ1-4; D is uncertain. CDR1 and CDR2 from the germline V gene are SGHTA and FQGNSA. With 1 base removed from V and 2 bases from J, the gap between germline ends came to 11 bases. This CDR3 is 16 amino acids long. The CDR3 reads CASSLDPGRTNEKLFF. The CDR3 coding sequence is TGTGCCAGCAGCTTAGATCCGGGGAGGACTAATGAAAAACTGTTTTTT.

This clonotype has at least ten counts. V gene TRBV7-9 combines with J gene TRBJ2-7; 7 bases agree with TRBD2. The germline V gene has CDR1 SEHNR and CDR2 FQNEAQ (reference sequence). This CDR3 spans 16 amino acids. V lost 6 bases, J lost 0 bases, and 11 bases stayed unmatched. The CDR3 DNA reads as TGTGCCAGCAGTGACCGGGGAGGGAGACTCTCCTACGAGCAGTACTTC. This sequence encodes CASSDRGGRLSYEQYF.

This clonotype was picked up many times. At one of its ends the junction is not consistent with the germline gene, which may arise from a read error. The rearrangement joins TRBV19 to TRBJ1-1, with D unresolved. The germline V gene has CDR1 LNHDA and CDR2 SQIVND (reference sequence). The CDR3 is made up of 15 amino acids. The CDR3 sequence is CASSPLASRNAEAFF. CDR3 DNA: TGTGCCAGTAGCCCTCTAGCATCTCGGAACGCTGAAGCTTTCTTT.

The chain recombines TRBV27 with TRBJ2-7, with 7 bases identical to TRBD2. CDR3 size: 15 residues. Trimming at V came to 7 bases and at J to 5 bases, leaving 14 bases not matched to a gene. Germline V gives CDR1 MNHEY, CDR2 SMNVEV (reference sequence). The CDR3 loop is CASNLGRAPGNEQYF. The CDR3 region has the DNA TGTGCCAGCAACCTAGGGAGGGCACCCGGGAACGAGCAGTACTTC.

The J gene is TRBJ2-3, the V gene TRBV5-1; no firm D call. CDR3 length equals 15 residues. Germline-derived CDR1 and CDR2 are SGHRS and YFSETQ. V lost 0 bases and J lost 4, with 12 bases in between. CDR3 region: CASSLELRLADTQYF. CDR3 sequence (DNA): TGCGCCAGCAGCTTGGAGCTTAGATTGGCAGATACGCAGTATTTT.

There are a few counts of this clonotype. The V and J genes are TRBV13 and TRBJ1-1; D not resolved. Trimming cost V 7 bases and J 6 bases, with 12 bases left between them. The germline CDR1 and CDR2 sequences are PRHDT and FYEKMQ (reference sequence). CDR3 length: 12 residues. In DNA, the CDR3 is TGTGCCAGCACCCTTATCACTGCTGAAGCTTTCTTT. Encoded protein: CASTLITAEAFF.

This clonotype was observed a few times. This rearrangement joins TRBV28 to TRBJ2-1; D is uncertain. CDR3 length: 17 amino acids. The V gene lost 7 bases and the J gene lost 0 bases, with 19 bases spanning the gap. CDR1 is MDHEN and CDR2 is SYDVKM in the germline V gene. The CDR3 region is CASTSLSEVASYNEQFF. For the CDR3, the DNA is TGTGCCAGCACCAGTTTAAGCGAAGTAGCCTCCTACAATGAGCAGTTCTTC.

This clonotype was detected ten times or more. The CDR3 nucleotides are TGTGCCAGTAGTCAAAGAGGGGAGAACACCGGGGAGCTGTTTTTT. Protein: CASSQRGENTGELFF. The rearrangement joins TRBV19 to TRBJ2-2; D possibly matches TRBD1 or TRBD2 (5 bases each). V was trimmed by 5 bases and J by 1 base, leaving 11 bases between them. Per germline, CDR1 LNHDA and CDR2 SQIVND (reference sequence). The CDR3 extends over 15 amino acids.

This sequence joins TRBV20-1 and TRBJ2-5; either TRBD1 or TRBD2 may supply D (5 bases each). V dropped 3 bases and J dropped 7 bases, with 18 bases sitting between them. CDR1 is DFQATT, CDR2 SNEGSKA, per germline (reference sequence). The CDR3 totals 14 residues. The CDR3 bases are TGCAGTGCTAGGCCCGGGACGTCGGTCGGGACCCAGTACTTC. Translated, it gives CSARPGTSVGTQYF.

The gene calls are TRBV20-1 and TRBJ1-2; weak D call: TRBD1 (6 bases). This CDR3 region has 13 residues. CDR1 is DFQATT and CDR2 is SNEGSKA in the germline V gene (reference sequence). The V gene lost 1 base and the J gene lost 0 bases, with 6 bases spanning the gap. The CDR3 sequence is CSARGQANYGYTF. CDR3 in DNA: TGCAGTGCTAGAGGACAGGCTAACTATGGCTACACCTTC.

This rearrangement joins TRBV3-1 to TRBJ2-7; 9 positions agree with TRBD1. V lost 4 bases to trimming and J lost 2 bases; unmatched junction nucleotides: 6. Germline V gene sequence: CDR1 LGHDT, CDR2 YNNKEL (reference sequence). This CDR3 comprises 15 residues. CDR3 region: CASSLPGQGTYEQYF. CDR3 sequence (DNA): TGTGCCAGCAGCCTTCCGGGACAGGGAACCTACGAGCAGTACTTC.

This clonotype was observed a handful of times. The rearrangement links TRBV18 to TRBJ2-1; maybe TRBD1 (5 bases). This CDR3 spans 16 amino acids. The germline gives CDR1 KGHSH, CDR2 LQKENI. V lost 3 bases and J lost 3, with 15 bases in between. The CDR3 spells CASSPSPGTGYNEQFF. CDR3 sequence (DNA): TGTGCCAGCTCACCGAGTCCTGGCACAGGCTACAATGAGCAGTTCTTC.

The V call is TRBV5-1, the J call TRBJ2-1; TRBD2 matches 7 bases. Germline V lookup: CDR1 SGHRS, CDR2 YFSETQ. The CDR3 has 15 amino acids. Germline trimming cut 4 bases from V and 9 bases from J; bases unmatched to any gene: 13. CDR3 protein: CASSMEGMGRGEQFF. CDR3 DNA: TGCGCCAGCAGCATGGAGGGTATGGGGAGGGGTGAGCAGTTCTTC. Looking up the rest from reference TRBV5-1 and TRBJ2-1 gives the full variable domain: KAGVTQTPRYLIKTRGQQVTLSCSPISGHRSVSWYQQTPGQGLQFLFEYFSETQRNKGNFPGRFSGRQFSNSRSEMNVSTLELGDSALYLCASSMEGMGRGEQFFGPGTRLTVL.

This clonotype was seen only a few times. The chain carries TRBV6-2 or TRBV6-3 and TRBJ2-1; D ambiguous. The germline V and J ends were trimmed by 1 base and 10 bases, with 11 bases remaining between them. The germline gives CDR1 MNHEY, CDR2 SVGEGT. The CDR3 loop spans 13 amino acids. The CDR3 is CASSYLGRKEQFF. The CDR3 DNA follows: TGTGCCAGCAGTTACTTAGGACGGAAAGAGCAGTTCTTC.

In this sample, this clonotype turned up many times. The V call is TRBV9, the J call TRBJ2-7, with TRBD2 matching over 8 bases. CDR3 length: 14 amino acids. V lost 4 bases, J lost 5 bases, and 8 bases stayed unmatched. Germline loops: CDR1 SGDLS, CDR2 YYNGEE. In DNA, the CDR3 is TGTGCCAGCAGCTCCGGGACTAGTGCCGACGAGCAGTACTTC. It yields the protein CASSSGTSADEQYF.

There are many counts of this clonotype. The J gene is TRBJ2-7, the V gene TRBV7-9; 11 bases are a match to TRBD1. The CDR3 spans 14 residues. CDR1 and CDR2 (germline): SEHNR, FQNEAQ (reference sequence). J gave up 9 bases and V 5 bases, and 9 bases lay outside the gene matches. The DNA for the CDR3 is TGTGCCAGCAGCCTCGGGACAGGGGGGATCGGGCAGTACTTC. Translation: CASSLGTGGIGQYF.

This clonotype was observed at least ten times. CDR3 DNA: TGTGCCAGTAGTGTACAGTTCAATCAGCCCCAGCATTTT. Translated: CASSVQFNQPQHF. The J gene is TRBJ1-5, the V gene TRBV19; D is unclear. The CDR3 runs 13 residues. V gave up 5 bases and J gave up 3 bases, with 8 bases separating them. Germline V CDR1 and CDR2: LNHDA, SQIVND (reference sequence).

This clonotype was found a few times. The chain recombines TRBV10-3 with TRBJ2-3; weak D call: TRBD2 (6 bases). Trimming took 11 bases from V and 5 from J, leaving 14 bases between them. The CDR3 covers 12 residues. Germline V CDR1 and CDR2: ENHRY, SYGVKD. CDR3 loop: CASNSGLDTQYF. CDR3 nucleotides: TGTGCCTCGAACAGCGGGTTAGATACGCAGTATTTT.

The V and J genes are TRBV20-1 and TRBJ1-1; D is unclear. Per the germline V gene, CDR1 is DFQATT and CDR2 is SNEGSKA (reference sequence). There are 14 residues in the CDR3. With 4 bases removed from V and 5 bases from J, the gap between germline ends came to 17 bases. The CDR3 DNA reads as TGCAGTGCTACACCCCGGGTGGTTCGGACTGAAGCTTTCTTT. Encoded protein: CSATPRVVRTEAFF.

This clonotype was detected only a few times. This chain's CDR3 is CAISESHGADNSPLHF. The CDR3, as DNA: TGTGCCATCAGTGAGTCCCATGGGGCGGATAATTCACCCCTCCACTTT. The rearrangement joins TRBV10-3 to TRBJ1-6; D might be TRBD1 (5 bases). Germline lookup yields CDR1 ENHRY and CDR2 SYGVKD. CDR3 length equals 16 residues. Trimming took 0 bases from V and 5 from J, leaving 11 bases between them.

This clonotype has ten or more counts. The V call is TRBV25-1, the J call TRBJ1-1, with D possibly TRBD1 on 6 matching bases. The CDR3 runs to 14 residues. Germline CDR1 reads MGHDK; CDR2 reads SYGVNS. V lost 4 bases and J 0 bases, leaving 9 bases between the germline ends. Here the CDR3 DNA reads TGTGCCAGCAGTGTAACAGGGATGAACACTGAAGCTTTCTTT. Protein: CASSVTGMNTEAFF.

This chain uses TRBV3-1 with TRBJ2-1; D unclear. Trimming left V 3 bases short and J 0 bases short, with 9 bases between. The germline V gene encodes CDR1 LGHDT and CDR2 YNNKEL (reference sequence). The CDR3 is 15 amino acids. CDR3 loop: CASSQARSSYNEQFF. DNA of the CDR3: TGTGCCAGCAGCCAGGCTAGAAGCTCCTACAATGAGCAGTTCTTC.

This clonotype was recorded many times. CDR3 sequence reads: CASSYSIGTDTQYF. CDR3 DNA: TGTGCCAGCAGTTACTCGATAGGGACAGATACGCAGTATTTT. The rearrangement uses TRBV6-6 and TRBJ2-3; D uncertain. V lost 0 bases to trimming and J lost 3 bases, with 7 bases between them. Germline loops: CDR1 MNHNY, CDR2 SVGAGI (reference sequence). This CDR3 has 14 amino acids.

This chain links TRBV12-3 or TRBV12-4 with TRBJ2-1; no firm D call. With 2 bases removed from V and 10 bases from J, the gap between germline ends came to 6 bases. The CDR3 has 11 residues. CDR3 in amino acids: CASSLNSEQFF. The CDR3, as DNA: TGTGCCAGCAGTTTAAACTCGGAGCAGTTCTTC.